A single sample gave rise to the 14 T cell receptor beta chains below, sequenced in a study. TCRdb processed the RT-PCR reads anew with MiXCR; each CDR3 protein has one entry. This sample has about 700,000 distinct CDR3 sequences; 14% occur once, and the top ten carry roughly 4%. Sample: memory CD4+ T cells from blood. The receptors originated from a female donor in good health, serving as a healthy control.

The sample holds a few counts of this clonotype. This may stem from a read error, because a much larger clone lies one nucleotide away. CDR3 region: CASSLESGANVLTF. DNA of the CDR3: TGCGCCAGCAGCTTGGAATCTGGGGCCAACGTCCTGACTTTC. This chain joins TRBV5-1 and TRBJ2-6; D is unclear. V lost 0 bases and J 1 base, leaving 2 bases between the germline ends. Germline assignment: CDR1 SGHRS and CDR2 YFSETQ. The CDR3 is 14 residues long.

The chain links TRBV27 to TRBJ1-1; perhaps TRBD1 as D (5 bases). Germline V gene sequence: CDR1 MNHEY, CDR2 SMNVEV (reference sequence). The CDR3 is 15 amino acids. Trimming pared 4 bases from V and 5 bases from J, leaving 17 bases between. This CDR3 is CASSSMGEGETEAFF. In DNA, the CDR3 is TGTGCCAGCAGTTCCATGGGGGAAGGGGAGACTGAAGCTTTCTTT.

The chain joins TRBV24-1 to TRBJ2-2, with D possibly TRBD2 on 5 matching bases. CDR1 and CDR2 (germline): KGHDR, SFDVKD. V was pared by 0 bases and J by 5 bases, with 9 bases between. CDR3 size: 15 residues. CDR3 in DNA: TGTGCCACCAGTGATTTGCTTATAGCGACCGGGGAGCTGTTTTTT. Protein: CATSDLLIATGELFF.

This clonotype was detected only a few times. The genes are TRBV27 and TRBJ2-3, with D tentatively TRBD1 (5 bases). CDR1 and CDR2 (germline): MNHEY, SMNVEV (reference sequence). The V end lost 2 bases, the J end lost 0 bases, and 9 bases lay between the germline ends. This CDR3 is 15 amino acids long. CDR3 nucleotides: TGTGCCAGCAGTTTAAAGGGGTACAGCACAGATACGCAGTATTTT. This sequence encodes CASSLKGYSTDTQYF.

The gene calls are TRBV20-1 and TRBJ2-7, with 8 bases matching TRBD2. The length of the CDR3 is 13 residues. J lost 2 bases, V lost 4 bases, and 4 bases had no gene match. Germline V gene sequence: CDR1 DFQATT, CDR2 SNEGSKA (reference sequence). CDR3 nucleotides: TGCAGTGCTATGACGGGGGGGCCCTACGAGCAGTACTTC. It translates to CSAMTGGPYEQYF.

The chain is built from TRBV3-1 and TRBJ2-3; maybe TRBD2 (7 bases). CDR1 is LGHDT and CDR2 is YNNKEL in the germline V gene (reference sequence). The CDR3 length is 12 residues. V lost 5 bases and J lost 11, with 14 bases in between. The CDR3 bases are TGTGCCAGCAGCTCAGCGGGACATGTGCAGTATTTT. As protein: CASSSAGHVQYF.

This chain links TRBV19 with TRBJ2-4; 7 bases match TRBD1. The CDR3 is 13 amino acids. The trim removed 5 bases at V and 8 bases at J, leaving 6 bases unmatched. The germline gives CDR1 LNHDA, CDR2 SQIVND (reference sequence). The CDR3 DNA reads TGTGCCAGTAGTCTAGGGGGCTTAGACATTCAGTACTTC. Translated: CASSLGGLDIQYF. Based on the CDR3 plus reference TRBV19 and TRBJ2-4, the full variable domain is DGGITQSPKYLFRKEGQNVTLSCEQNLNHDAMYWYRQDPGQGLRLIYYSQIVNDFQKGDIAEGYSVSREKKESFPLTVTSAQKNPTAFYLCASSLGGLDIQYFGAGTRLSVL.

This clonotype was counted ten times or more. This chain links TRBV5-1 with TRBJ2-1, with D maybe TRBD2 (5 bases). Trimming stripped 0 bases from V and 4 bases from J, with 8 bases between. Germline-derived CDR1 and CDR2 are SGHRS and YFSETQ. This CDR3 is 14 amino acids long. The CDR3 protein is CASSLDGGYNEQFF. In DNA form, the CDR3 reads TGCGCCAGCAGCTTGGATGGAGGATACAATGAGCAGTTCTTC.

In this sample, this clonotype turned up a few times. V usage is TRBV7-9 and J usage is TRBJ2-7, with D unclear. CDR3 size: 14 residues. Deletions cut 4 bases from V and 5 bases from J, with 15 bases between. Germline values: CDR1 SEHNR, CDR2 FQNEAQ (reference sequence). The CDR3 sequence is CASSSFTGPHEQYF. In DNA form, the CDR3 reads TGTGCCAGCAGCTCTTTCACTGGTCCCCACGAGCAGTACTTC.

The V gene is TRBV19, the J gene TRBJ2-3; possible D gene TRBD2, 5 bases. The V end lost 3 bases, the J end lost 8 bases, and 12 bases lay between the germline ends. CDR3 length: 13 residues. The V gene's germline CDR1 is LNHDA and CDR2 SQIVND (reference sequence). Here the CDR3 DNA reads TGTGCCAGTAGTATGGTTGTCCGGGGTACGCAGTATTTT. Protein sequence: CASSMVVRGTQYF.

There are a few counts of this clonotype. J is TRBJ1-2 and V is TRBV5-1; 9 nucleotides align to TRBD1. The length of the CDR3 is 14 residues. From germline, CDR1 is SGHRS and CDR2 YFSETQ. V was pared by 4 bases and J by 5 bases, with 6 bases of the junction left unmatched. The DNA for the CDR3 is TGCGCCAGCAGCAACCGGACAGGGGCATATGGCTACACCTTC. Translation gives CASSNRTGAYGYTF.

This clonotype was recorded at least ten times. The chain couples TRBV20-1 to TRBJ1-3, with D unclear. Between the trimmed V and J ends, which lost 3 bases and 0 bases, there was a span of 3 bases. The CDR3 has 12 amino acids. In germline, CDR1 is DFQATT, CDR2 SNEGSKA (reference sequence). Here the CDR3 reads CSARISGNTIYF. The DNA for the CDR3 is TGCAGTGCTAGGATCTCTGGAAACACCATATATTTT.

This clonotype was picked up many times. The chain recombines TRBV6-5 with TRBJ2-1, with a tentative D call TRBD2 (5 bases). Trimming cost V 5 bases and J 14 bases, with 19 bases left between them. Germline CDR1 and CDR2: MNHEY and SVGAGI. There are 13 residues in the CDR3. The CDR3 sequence: CASSIYTDGVKFF. The CDR3 nucleotides are TGTGCCAGCAGTATATACACAGACGGGGTAAAGTTCTTC.

This clonotype occurred many times. The chain employs TRBV6-2 or TRBV6-3 and TRBJ1-1, with D perhaps TRBD1 (6 bases). CDR3 length: 13 residues. The germline V gene has CDR1 MNHEY and CDR2 SVGEGT. V lost 6 bases and J 4 bases, leaving 12 bases between the germline ends. The CDR3 loop reads CASRSTGSTEAFF. CDR3 DNA: TGTGCCAGCAGGAGTACAGGGTCCACTGAAGCTTTCTTT.